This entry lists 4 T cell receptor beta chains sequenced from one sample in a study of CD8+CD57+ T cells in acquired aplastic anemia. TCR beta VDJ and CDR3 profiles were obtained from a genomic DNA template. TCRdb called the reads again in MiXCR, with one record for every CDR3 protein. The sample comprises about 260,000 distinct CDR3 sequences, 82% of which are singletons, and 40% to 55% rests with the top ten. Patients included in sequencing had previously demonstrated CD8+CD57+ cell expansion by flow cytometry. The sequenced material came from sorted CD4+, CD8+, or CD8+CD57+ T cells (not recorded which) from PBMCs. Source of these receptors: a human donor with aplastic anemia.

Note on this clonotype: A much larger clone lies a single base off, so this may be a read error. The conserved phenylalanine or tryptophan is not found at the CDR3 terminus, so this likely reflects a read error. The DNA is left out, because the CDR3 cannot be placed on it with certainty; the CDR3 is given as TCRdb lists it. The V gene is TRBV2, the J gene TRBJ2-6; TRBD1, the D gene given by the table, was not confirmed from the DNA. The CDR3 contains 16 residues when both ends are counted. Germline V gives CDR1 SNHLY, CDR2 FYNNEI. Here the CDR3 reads CASGDGGTDTQYFVPV.

Here the CDR3 DNA reads TGCGCCAGCAGCTTGACAGATAACCTTGGAGAGACCCAGTACTTC. It specifies CASSLTDNLGETQYF. The chain couples TRBV5-1 to TRBJ2-5; unclear D gene. Looked up from germline, CDR1 is SGHRS and CDR2 is YFSETQ. The CDR3 has 15 residues. V lost 1 base, J lost 4 bases, and 14 bases lay in between.

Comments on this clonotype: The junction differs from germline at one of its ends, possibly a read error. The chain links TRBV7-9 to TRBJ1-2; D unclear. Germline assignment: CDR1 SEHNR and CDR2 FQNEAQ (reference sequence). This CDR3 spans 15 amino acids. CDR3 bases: TGCGCCAGCAGCTTGAGGGAGGACGATAACTATGCCTACACCTTC. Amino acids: CASSLREDDNYAYTF.

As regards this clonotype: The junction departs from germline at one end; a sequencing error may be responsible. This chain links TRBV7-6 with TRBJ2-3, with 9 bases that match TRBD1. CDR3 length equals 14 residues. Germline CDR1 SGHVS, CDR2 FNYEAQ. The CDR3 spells CASSSDRGLSPHHF. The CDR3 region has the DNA TGTGCCAGCAGTTCGGACAGGGGTCTTTCACCCCACCATTTT.